These T cell receptor beta chains were read from a single sample in a study of cytomegalovirus exposure and HLA in healthy donors. Sequenced by immunoSEQ multiplex PCR; TCRdb stores in-frame clones only, minus some. The sample contains about 140,000 clones, nearly 80% of which appear only once. Material for sequencing was PBMCs. These receptors were taken from a male donor in good health and CMV-seronegative. CDR3s include the opening cysteine and the closing phenylalanine or tryptophan. The D gene is left open where the match is weak. Size tells how often a clone was seen (once, few, many) or the class of an expanded clone, and some rows leave it out.

CDR3	DNA	D	size	V	J
CATSRDRSSGQETRYF	TGTGCCACCAGCAGAGATAGATCTAGCGGGCAAGAGACCCGGTACTTC	TRBD2	-	TRBV15	TRBJ2-5
CASSLAPHEQFF	TGTGCCAGCAGCTTAGCTCCCCATGAGCAGTTCTTC	-	-	TRBV11-2	TRBJ2-1
CASSLVAGAGNTIYF	TGCGCCAGCAGCTTGGTCGCAGGGGCTGGAAACACCATATATTTT	-	-	TRBV5-1	TRBJ1-3
CASSPYSNQPQHF	TGTGCCAGCAGCCCGTATAGCAATCAGCCCCAGCATTTT	-	-	TRBV6-5	TRBJ1-5
CASSLTSYNSPLHF	TGTGCCAGCTCCCTTACATCCTATAATTCACCCCTCCACTTT	-	once	TRBV25-1	TRBJ1-6
CASSLEGAHTGELFF	TGCGCCAGCAGCTTGGAGGGGGCCCACACCGGGGAGCTGTTTTTT	TRBD1	-	TRBV5-1	TRBJ2-2
CAWWTGEETQYF	TGTGCCTGGTGGACAGGGGAAGAGACCCAGTACTTC	TRBD1	few	TRBV30	TRBJ2-5
CASSRTVSYGYTF	TGTGCCAGCAGCCGAACGGTGTCGTATGGCTACACCTTC	-	-	TRBV7-2	TRBJ1-2
CASSQVGDQPQHF	TGCGCCAGCAGCCAAGTAGGGGATCAGCCCCAGCATTTT	-	few	TRBV4-1	TRBJ1-5
CASSQARGLDTGELFF	TGTGCCAGCAGCCAAGCCAGGGGGCTTGACACCGGGGAGCTGTTTTTT	TRBD1	-	TRBV4-2	TRBJ2-2
CSVEGGQGFDNGYTF	TGCAGCGTTGAGGGGGGACAGGGGTTTGATAATGGCTACACCTTC	TRBD1	-	TRBV29-1	TRBJ1-2
CASSLGQFREAFF	TGCGCCAGCAGCTTGGGACAGTTTAGGGAAGCTTTCTTT	-	-	TRBV5-1	TRBJ1-1
CASSQSRLAGSADTQYF	TGCGCCAGCAGCCAATCTCGGCTAGCGGGGAGCGCAGATACGCAGTATTTT	TRBD2	-	TRBV4-3	TRBJ2-3
CASNPGWGTAQETQYF	TGTGCCAGTAACCCCGGGTGGGGGACAGCACAAGAGACCCAGTACTTC	TRBD1	-	TRBV19	TRBJ2-5
CASSLAWTNYGYTF	TGTGCCAGCAGCTTAGCGTGGACAAACTATGGCTACACCTTC	-	few	TRBV7-2	TRBJ1-2
CASSYSGVYTEAFF	TGTGCCAGCAGTTACTCCGGGGTTTACACTGAAGCTTTCTTT	-	-	TRBV6-5	TRBJ1-1
CASSSPPLGDYEQYF	TGTGCCAGCAGTTCCCCCCCCCTAGGGGACTACGAGCAGTACTTC	-	-	TRBV28	TRBJ2-7
CASSQEQGAYYGYTF	TGTGCCAGCAGCCAAGAGCAGGGGGCGTACTATGGCTACACCTTC	TRBD1	-	TRBV4-2	TRBJ1-2
CASSPSDSPYGYTF	TGTGCCAGCAGCCCCTCGGACAGTCCCTATGGCTACACCTTC	-	-	TRBV16	TRBJ1-2
CAWSDSSEQYF	TGTGCCTGGAGTGACAGTTCCGAGCAGTACTTC	-	-	TRBV30	TRBJ2-7
CASSLRTSGGINEQYF	TGTGCCAGCAGCTTAAGGACTAGCGGGGGGATCAACGAGCAGTACTTC	TRBD2	-	TRBV11-2	TRBJ2-7
CASSFEAQGGYTF	TGTGCCAGCAGCTTCGAAGCGCAGGGTGGCTACACCTTC	-	few	TRBV5-4	TRBJ1-2
CASSREGTGSSYEQYF	TGTGCCAGCAGCCGAGAGGGAACAGGGAGCTCCTACGAGCAGTACTTC	-	few	TRBV4-2	TRBJ2-7
CSAHPGPEAFF	TGCAGTGCTCATCCAGGCCCTGAAGCTTTCTTT	-	few	TRBV20-1	TRBJ1-1
CASSLTGWADTQYF	TGTGCCAGCAGCTTAACAGGGTGGGCAGATACGCAGTATTTT	-	-	TRBV7-9	TRBJ2-3
CASSYPTGGSYEQYF	TGTGCCAGCAGTTACCCTACAGGGGGCTCCTACGAGCAGTACTTC	TRBD1	once	TRBV6-5	TRBJ2-7
CASSWSLAGVAGELFF	TGTGCCAGCAGCTGGTCTCTAGCGGGGGTGGCCGGGGAGCTGTTTTTT	TRBD2	-	TRBV13	TRBJ2-2
CASSSGERKGYTF	TGTGCCAGCAGCTCCGGGGAACGGAAGGGCTACACCTTC	-	-	TRBV7-9	TRBJ1-2
CASFRQGGFYEQYF	TGTGCCAGTTTTCGACAGGGGGGTTTCTACGAGCAGTACTTC	TRBD1	-	TRBV6-1	TRBJ2-7
CASSYSTQGAQDGYTF	TGTGCCAGCAGTTACTCAACACAGGGGGCGCAGGACGGCTACACCTTC	TRBD1	-	TRBV6-6	TRBJ1-2
CASSFRDTQYF	TGTGCCAGCAGCTTCAGGGATACGCAGTATTTT	-	-	TRBV7-9	TRBJ2-3
CASSLDRTEGEQYF	TGTGCCAGCAGCCTCGACCGGACAGAAGGTGAGCAGTACTTC	-	-	TRBV7-9	TRBJ2-7
CAVGQGITGELFF	TGTGCCGTTGGACAGGGAATCACCGGGGAGCTGTTTTTT	TRBD1	-	TRBV14	TRBJ2-2
CASSQGWGDTDTQYF	TGCGCCAGCAGCCAAGGGTGGGGGGACACAGATACGCAGTATTTT	-	-	TRBV4-1	TRBJ2-3
CASSYRGLMNTEAFF	TGTGCCAGCAGTTACAGGGGGCTCATGAACACTGAAGCTTTCTTT	TRBD1	few	TRBV6-5	TRBJ1-1
CASSILAGGNKNIQYF	TGCGCCAGCAGCATCCTAGCGGGGGGCAACAAAAACATTCAGTACTTC	TRBD2	-	TRBV5-1	TRBJ2-4
CASISGTEDSYEQYF	TGTGCCAGCATCTCCGGGACAGAGGACTCCTACGAGCAGTACTTC	-	once	TRBV21-1	TRBJ2-7
CASSVGRGHTEAFF	TGTGCCAGCAGCGTAGGAAGGGGGCACACTGAAGCTTTCTTT	TRBD1	-	TRBV9	TRBJ1-1
CAWSVGTGRSPLHF	TGTGCCTGGAGTGTAGGGACAGGGCGTTCACCCCTCCACTTT	TRBD1	-	TRBV30	TRBJ1-6
CASSVRTSFEQYF	TGTGCCAGTAGTGTCAGGACTTCTTTCGAGCAGTACTTC	-	-	TRBV19	TRBJ2-7
CAWRVQGSAGYTF	TGTGCCTGGAGGGTACAGGGGTCCGCTGGCTACACCTTC	TRBD1	-	TRBV30	TRBJ1-2
CASSPNEKLFF	TGTGCCAGCAGCCCGAATGAAAAACTGTTTTTT	-	-	TRBV4-2	TRBJ1-4
CASSHGQNYGYTF	TGTGCCAGCAGTCACGGACAGAACTATGGCTACACCTTC	-	-	TRBV7-8	TRBJ1-2
CAAGEVLNTIYF	TGTGCCGCGGGGGAGGTTTTAAACACCATATATTTT	-	-	TRBV30	TRBJ1-3
CAISSGVDADTQYF	TGTGCCATAAGCTCAGGGGTTGACGCAGATACGCAGTATTTT	-	few	TRBV10-3	TRBJ2-3
CAWSVGQGATEAFF	TGTGCCTGGAGTGTCGGGCAGGGGGCGACTGAAGCTTTCTTT	TRBD1	few	TRBV30	TRBJ1-1
CASSPSHGYYEQYF	TGTGCCAGCAGCCCCAGCCACGGCTACTACGAGCAGTACTTC	-	-	TRBV7-9	TRBJ2-7
CASSLGGGAAFNNEQFF	TGTGCCAGCAGCTTGGGGGGAGGGGCAGCTTTTAACAATGAGCAGTTCTTC	TRBD2	-	TRBV5-4	TRBJ2-1
CASILSPRGSFNEQFF	TGTGCCAGCATTCTTAGCCCCAGGGGGTCCTTCAATGAGCAGTTCTTC	TRBD1	once	TRBV7-9	TRBJ2-1
CSASRNEKLFF	TGCAGTGCTAGTCGTAATGAAAAACTGTTTTTT	-	-	TRBV20-1	TRBJ1-4
CASSAGTGLEGYTF	TGTGCCAGCTCAGCCGGGACAGGCCTAGAAGGCTACACCTTC	TRBD1	-	TRBV18	TRBJ1-2
CASSLYGGQIKAFF	TGTGCCAGCAGTTTATACGGAGGACAGATTAAAGCTTTCTTT	-	-	TRBV27	TRBJ1-1